The 10 T cell receptor beta chains below all came from one sample that was sequenced in a study of blood T cell repertoires in COVID-19. Clones were sequenced by immunoSEQ multiplex PCR, and TCRdb holds only the in-frame ones, with some missing. The table shows about 180,000 clones, with roughly 85% occurring only once. Specimen: peripheral blood. The source of these receptors is a woman in her seventies with acute or convalescent COVID-19.

The V call is TRBV19, the J call TRBJ1-2; 9 nucleotides align to TRBD1. CDR1 LNHDA and CDR2 SQIVND come from the germline V gene (reference sequence). The CDR3 contains 16 residues. After removal of 5 bases from V and 1 base from J, the junction contained 8 bases not matched to a gene. The CDR3 DNA reads as TGTGCCAGTAGTGTCCAGGGACAGGGCGATAACTATGGCTACACCTTC. It encodes CASSVQGQGDNYGYTF.

V is TRBV2 and J is TRBJ1-1; 7 bases line up with TRBD1. The CDR3 has 15 residues. Germline loops: CDR1 SNHLY, CDR2 FYNNEI. The J segment lost 7 bases and the V segment lost 6 bases, leaving 14 bases of the junction unmatched. The CDR3: CASSGGWTGNYEAFF. The DNA for the CDR3 is TGTGCCAGCAGCGGGGGTTGGACAGGCAACTATGAAGCTTTCTTT.

V and J are TRBV30 and TRBJ1-1; D not certain. Looked up from germline, CDR1 is GTSNPN and CDR2 is SVGIG (reference sequence). Trimming stripped 1 base from V and 3 bases from J, with 9 bases between. The CDR3 totals 13 residues. The DNA for the CDR3 is TGTGCCTGGAGTGCGAACACATACACTGAAGCTTTCTTT. This codes for CAWSANTYTEAFF.

V gene TRBV14 combines with J gene TRBJ1-3; D not resolved. The CDR3 contains 15 residues. From germline, CDR1 is SGHDN and CDR2 FVKESK. V shed 1 base and J shed 1 base, with 8 bases lying between them. CDR3 region: CASSQVSGSGNTIYF. CDR3 in DNA: TGTGCCAGCAGCCAAGTATCGGGATCTGGAAACACCATATATTTT.

The V call is TRBV5-4, the J call TRBJ2-5; 11 bases map to TRBD2. Trimming at V came to 4 bases and at J to 2 bases, leaving 10 bases not matched to a gene. The CDR3 runs to 17 residues. Germline V gene lookup returns CDR1 SGHNT and CDR2 YYREEE (reference sequence). CDR3 nucleotide sequence: TGTGCCAGCAGCGCACGCTCGGGACTAGCGGTACAAGAGACCCAGTACTTC. This encodes CASSARSGLAVQETQYF.

This rearrangement joins TRBV25-1 to TRBJ1-6; D might be TRBD1 (5 bases). Per the germline V gene, CDR1 is MGHDK and CDR2 is SYGVNS. CDR3 length equals 15 residues. V lost 1 base and J 5 bases, leaving 9 bases between the germline ends. As DNA, the CDR3 is TGTGCCAGCAGTGAATTCGGGGGTAATAATTCACCCCTCCACTTT. This translates into CASSEFGGNNSPLHF. Drawing the rest from reference TRBV25-1 and TRBJ1-6, the complete variable domain is EADIYQTPRYLVIGTGKKITLECSQTMGHDKMYWYQQDPGMELHLIHYSYGVNSTEKGDLSSESTVSRIRTEHFPLTLESARPSHTSQYLCASSEFGGNNSPLHFGNGTRLTVT.

The CDR3 sequence: CASSSLAANTGELFF. Written as DNA, the CDR3 is TGTGCCAGCAGCTCTCTAGCGGCGAACACCGGGGAGCTGTTTTTT. The chain carries TRBV7-9 and TRBJ2-2; 7 nucleotides agree with TRBD2. V was clipped by 4 bases and J by 0 bases; unmatched bases: 2. This CDR3 contains 15 residues. Germline loops: CDR1 SEHNR, CDR2 FQNEAQ (reference sequence).

The rearrangement uses TRBV12-3 or TRBV12-4 and TRBJ2-7; 9 nucleotides align to TRBD1. The CDR3 is 12 residues long. Trimming removed 6 bases from V and 6 bases from J; junction bases left unmatched: 3. This CDR3 reads CASRPTGGEQYF. The CDR3 DNA is TGTGCCAGCAGGCCGACAGGGGGCGAGCAGTACTTC.

This clone was picked up many times. The V gene is TRBV6-6, the J gene TRBJ1-2; 7 nucleotides match TRBD1. This CDR3 spans 13 amino acids. With 6 bases clipped from V and 3 bases from J, the junction kept 4 bases outside the gene matches. Per germline, CDR1 MNHNY and CDR2 SVGAGI (reference sequence). The CDR3 reads CASSQGTDYGYTF. The DNA for the CDR3 is TGTGCCAGCAGCCAGGGGACAGACTATGGCTACACCTTC.

V is TRBV11-2 and J is TRBJ2-7; D unclear. The CDR3 runs 11 residues. CDR1 and CDR2 (germline): SGHAT, FQNNGV. V dropped 4 bases and J dropped 6 bases, with 7 bases sitting between them. DNA of the CDR3: TGTGCCAGCAGCTCACTCCGCGAGCAGTACTTC. Protein sequence: CASSSLREQYF.